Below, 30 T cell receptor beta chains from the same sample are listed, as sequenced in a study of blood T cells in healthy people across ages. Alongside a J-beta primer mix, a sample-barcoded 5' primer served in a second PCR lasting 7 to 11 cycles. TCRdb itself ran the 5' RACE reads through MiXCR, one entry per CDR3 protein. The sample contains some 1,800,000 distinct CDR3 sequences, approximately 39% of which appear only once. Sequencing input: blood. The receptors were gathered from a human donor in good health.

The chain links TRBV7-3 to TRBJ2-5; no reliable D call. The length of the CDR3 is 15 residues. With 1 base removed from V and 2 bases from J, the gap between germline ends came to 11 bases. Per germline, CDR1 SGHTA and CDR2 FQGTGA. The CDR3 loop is CASSLSLSEQETQYF. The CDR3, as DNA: TGTGCCAGCAGCTTAAGTTTGTCGGAGCAAGAGACCCAGTACTTC.

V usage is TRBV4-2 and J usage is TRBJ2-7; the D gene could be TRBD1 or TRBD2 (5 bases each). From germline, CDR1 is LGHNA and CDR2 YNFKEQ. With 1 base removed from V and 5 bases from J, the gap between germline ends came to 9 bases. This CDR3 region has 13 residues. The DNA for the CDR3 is TGTGCCAGCAGCCAAGTGGGGGAAGACGAGCAGTACTTC. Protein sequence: CASSQVGEDEQYF.

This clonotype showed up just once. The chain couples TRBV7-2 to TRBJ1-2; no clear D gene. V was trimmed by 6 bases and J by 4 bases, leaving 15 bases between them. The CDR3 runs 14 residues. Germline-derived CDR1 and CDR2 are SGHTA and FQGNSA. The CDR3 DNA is TGTGCCAGCAGTTCCATTGGGGTTGGCTATGGCTACACCTTC. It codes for CASSSIGVGYGYTF.

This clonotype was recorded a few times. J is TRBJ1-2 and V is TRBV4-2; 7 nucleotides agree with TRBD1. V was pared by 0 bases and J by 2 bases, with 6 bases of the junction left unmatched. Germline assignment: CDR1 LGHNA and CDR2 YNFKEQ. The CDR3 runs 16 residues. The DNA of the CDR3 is TGTGCCAGCAGCCAAGAAGTCGGCAGGGGGAACTATGGCTACACCTTC. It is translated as CASSQEVGRGNYGYTF.

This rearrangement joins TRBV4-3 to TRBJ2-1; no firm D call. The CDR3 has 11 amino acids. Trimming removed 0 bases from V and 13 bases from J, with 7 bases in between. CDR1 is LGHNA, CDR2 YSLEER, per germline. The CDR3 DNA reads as TGCGCCAGCAGCCAAGATGAAGGACAGTTCTTC. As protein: CASSQDEGQFF.

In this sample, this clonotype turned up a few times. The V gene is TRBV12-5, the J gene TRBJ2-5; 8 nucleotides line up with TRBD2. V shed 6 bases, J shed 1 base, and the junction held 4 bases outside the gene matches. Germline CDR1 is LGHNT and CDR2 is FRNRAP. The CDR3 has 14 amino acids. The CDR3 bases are TGTGCTAGTGGAGGGACTAGGGCCCAAGAGACCCAGTACTTC. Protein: CASGGTRAQETQYF.

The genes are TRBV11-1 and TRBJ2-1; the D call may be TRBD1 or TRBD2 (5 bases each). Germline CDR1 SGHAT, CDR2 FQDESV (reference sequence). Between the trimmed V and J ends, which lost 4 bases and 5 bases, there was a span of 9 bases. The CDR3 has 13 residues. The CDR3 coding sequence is TGTGCCAGCAGCTGGGACGGTCACAATGAGCAGTTCTTC. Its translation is CASSWDGHNEQFF.

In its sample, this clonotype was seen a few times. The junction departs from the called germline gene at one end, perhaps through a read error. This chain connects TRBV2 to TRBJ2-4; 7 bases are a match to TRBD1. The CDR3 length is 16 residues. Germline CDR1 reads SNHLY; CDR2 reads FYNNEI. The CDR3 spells CASSRIQQGSSNEQYF. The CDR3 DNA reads TGTGCCAGCAGTAGGATCCAACAGGGGTCTAGTAACGAGCAGTACTTT.

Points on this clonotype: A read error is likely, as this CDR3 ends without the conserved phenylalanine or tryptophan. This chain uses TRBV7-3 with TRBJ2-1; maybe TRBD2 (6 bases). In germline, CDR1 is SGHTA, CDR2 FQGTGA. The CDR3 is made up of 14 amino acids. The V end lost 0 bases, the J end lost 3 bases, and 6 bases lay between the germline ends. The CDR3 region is CASSLTGLYNEQFC. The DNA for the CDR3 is TGTGCCAGCAGCTTAACGGGACTCTACAATGAGCAGTTCTGC.

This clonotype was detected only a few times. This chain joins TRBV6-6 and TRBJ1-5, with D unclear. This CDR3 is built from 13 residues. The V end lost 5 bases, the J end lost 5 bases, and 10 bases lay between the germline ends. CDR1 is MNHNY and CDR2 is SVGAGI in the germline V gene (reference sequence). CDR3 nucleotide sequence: TGTGCCAGCAGTCATATCCGGGATCAGCCCCAGCATTTT. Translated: CASSHIRDQPQHF.

The CDR3 is CSAPPPFKRGGLAGTYEQYF. The CDR3 bases are TGCAGTGCGCCGCCCCCTTTTAAGAGGGGGGGACTAGCGGGAACCTACGAGCAGTACTTC. The J gene is TRBJ2-7, the V gene TRBV20-1; 13 bases are shared with TRBD2. CDR3 length equals 20 residues. The trim removed 6 bases at V and 2 bases at J, leaving 22 bases unmatched. Germline V gene data show CDR1 as DFQATT and CDR2 as SNEGSKA (reference sequence).

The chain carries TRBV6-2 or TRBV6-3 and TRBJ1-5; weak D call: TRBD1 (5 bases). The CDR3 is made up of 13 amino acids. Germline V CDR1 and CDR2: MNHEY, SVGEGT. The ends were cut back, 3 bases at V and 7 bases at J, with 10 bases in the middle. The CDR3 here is CASSYQGGQPQHF. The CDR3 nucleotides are TGTGCCAGCAGTTATCAGGGCGGACAGCCCCAGCATTTT.

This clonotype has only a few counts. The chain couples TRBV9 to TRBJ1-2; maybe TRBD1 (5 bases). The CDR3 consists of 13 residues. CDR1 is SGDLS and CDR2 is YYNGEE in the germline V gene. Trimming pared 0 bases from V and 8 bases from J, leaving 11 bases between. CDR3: CASSVDGGSGYTF. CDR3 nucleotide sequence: TGTGCCAGCAGCGTAGACGGGGGGTCGGGCTACACCTTC.

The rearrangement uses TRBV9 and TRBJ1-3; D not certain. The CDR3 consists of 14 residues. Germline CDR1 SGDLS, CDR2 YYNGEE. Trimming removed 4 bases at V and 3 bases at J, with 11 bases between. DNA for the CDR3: TGTGCCAGCAGCTCGGGAAAATTTGGAAACACCATATATTTT. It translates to CASSSGKFGNTIYF.

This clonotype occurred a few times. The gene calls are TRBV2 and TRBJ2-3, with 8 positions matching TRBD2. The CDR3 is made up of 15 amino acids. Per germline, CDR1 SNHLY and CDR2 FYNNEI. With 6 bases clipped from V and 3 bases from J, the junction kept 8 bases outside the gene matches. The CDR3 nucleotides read TGTGCCAGCAGGGCCCCGGGACTAGGAACAGATACGCAGTATTTT. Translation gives CASRAPGLGTDTQYF. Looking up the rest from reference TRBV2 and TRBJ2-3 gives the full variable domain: EPEVTQTPSHQVTQMGQEVILRCVPISNHLYFYWYRQILGQKVEFLVSFYNNEISEKSEIFDDQFSVERPDGSNFTLKIRSTKLEDSAMYFCASRAPGLGTDTQYFGPGTRLTVL.

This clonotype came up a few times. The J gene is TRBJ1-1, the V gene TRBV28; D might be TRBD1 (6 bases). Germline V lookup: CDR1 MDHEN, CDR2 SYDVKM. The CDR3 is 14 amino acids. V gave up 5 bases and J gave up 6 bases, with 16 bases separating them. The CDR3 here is CASSKDRNQAEAFF. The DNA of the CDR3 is TGTGCCAGCAGTAAGGACAGAAACCAAGCTGAAGCTTTCTTT.

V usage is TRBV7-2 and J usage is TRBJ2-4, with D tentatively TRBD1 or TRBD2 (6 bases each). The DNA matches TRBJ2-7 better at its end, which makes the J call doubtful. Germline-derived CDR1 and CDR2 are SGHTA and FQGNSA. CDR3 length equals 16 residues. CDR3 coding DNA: TGTGCCAGCAGCTCCACCGGGGGCCATGTACCCAGCGAGCAGTACTTC. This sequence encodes CASSSTGGHVPSEQYF.

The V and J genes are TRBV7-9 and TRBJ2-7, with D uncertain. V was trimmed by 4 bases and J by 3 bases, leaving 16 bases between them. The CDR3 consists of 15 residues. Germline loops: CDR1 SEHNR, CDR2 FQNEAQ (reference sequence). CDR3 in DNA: TGTGCCAGCAGCTACCCGAGCGCCAGAAGCTACGAGCAGTACTTC. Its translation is CASSYPSARSYEQYF.

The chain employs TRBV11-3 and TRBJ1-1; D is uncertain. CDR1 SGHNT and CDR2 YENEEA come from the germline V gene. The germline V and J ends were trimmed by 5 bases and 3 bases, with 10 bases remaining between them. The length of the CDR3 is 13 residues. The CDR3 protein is CASSQNVDTEAFF. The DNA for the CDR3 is TGTGCCAGCAGCCAGAACGTGGACACTGAAGCTTTCTTT.

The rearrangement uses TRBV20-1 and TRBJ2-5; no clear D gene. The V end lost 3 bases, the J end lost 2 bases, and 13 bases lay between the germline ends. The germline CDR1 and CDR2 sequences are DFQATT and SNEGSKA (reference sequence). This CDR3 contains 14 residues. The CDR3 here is CSARESSFQETQYF. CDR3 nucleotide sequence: TGCAGTGCTAGGGAGTCGTCCTTTCAAGAGACCCAGTACTTC.

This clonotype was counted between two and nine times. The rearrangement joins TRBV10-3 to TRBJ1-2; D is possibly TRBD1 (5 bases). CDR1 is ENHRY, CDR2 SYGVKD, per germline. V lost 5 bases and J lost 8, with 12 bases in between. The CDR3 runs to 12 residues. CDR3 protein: CAISQTGEGYTF. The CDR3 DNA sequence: TGTGCCATCAGTCAAACAGGTGAAGGCTACACCTTC.

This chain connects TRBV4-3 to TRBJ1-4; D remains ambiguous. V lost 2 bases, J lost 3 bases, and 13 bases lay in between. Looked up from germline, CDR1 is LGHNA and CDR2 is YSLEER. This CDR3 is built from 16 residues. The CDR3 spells CASSQRALAANEKLFF. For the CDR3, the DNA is TGCGCCAGCAGCCAAAGGGCGTTAGCGGCTAATGAAAAACTGTTTTTT.

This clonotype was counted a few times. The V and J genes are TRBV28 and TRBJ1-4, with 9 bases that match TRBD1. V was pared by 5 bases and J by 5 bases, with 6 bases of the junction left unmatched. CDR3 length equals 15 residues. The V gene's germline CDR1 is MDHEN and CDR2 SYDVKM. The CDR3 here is CASSPRDRANEKLFF. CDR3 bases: TGTGCCAGCAGTCCTCGGGACAGGGCCAATGAAAAACTGTTTTTT.

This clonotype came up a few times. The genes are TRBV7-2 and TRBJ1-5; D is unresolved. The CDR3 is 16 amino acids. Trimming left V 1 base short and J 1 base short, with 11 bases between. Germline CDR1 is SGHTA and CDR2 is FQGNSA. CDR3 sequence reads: CASSLVGGMSNQPQHF. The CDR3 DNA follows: TGTGCCAGCAGCTTAGTCGGAGGGATGAGCAATCAGCCCCAGCATTTT.

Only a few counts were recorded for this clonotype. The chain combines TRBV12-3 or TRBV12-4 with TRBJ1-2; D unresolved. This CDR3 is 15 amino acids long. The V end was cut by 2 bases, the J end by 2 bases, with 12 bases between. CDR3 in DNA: TGTGCCAGCAGTTTATTTTCCGCTGGGAACTATGGCTACACCTTC. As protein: CASSLFSAGNYGYTF.

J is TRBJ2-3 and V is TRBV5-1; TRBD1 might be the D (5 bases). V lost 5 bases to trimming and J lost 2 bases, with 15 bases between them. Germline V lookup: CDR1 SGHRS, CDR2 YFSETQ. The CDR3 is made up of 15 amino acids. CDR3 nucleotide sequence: TGCGCCAGCAGTCTCGACAGTCCTTTCACAGATACGCAGTATTTT. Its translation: CASSLDSPFTDTQYF.

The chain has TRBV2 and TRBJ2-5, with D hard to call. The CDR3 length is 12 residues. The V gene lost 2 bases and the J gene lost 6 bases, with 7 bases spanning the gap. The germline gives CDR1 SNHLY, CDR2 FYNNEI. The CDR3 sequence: CASSERVQTQYF. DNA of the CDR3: TGTGCCAGCAGTGAACGCGTACAGACCCAGTACTTC. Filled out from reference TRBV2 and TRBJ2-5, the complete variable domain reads EPEVTQTPSHQVTQMGQEVILRCVPISNHLYFYWYRQILGQKVEFLVSFYNNEISEKSEIFDDQFSVERPDGSNFTLKIRSTKLEDSAMYFCASSERVQTQYFGPGTRLLVL.

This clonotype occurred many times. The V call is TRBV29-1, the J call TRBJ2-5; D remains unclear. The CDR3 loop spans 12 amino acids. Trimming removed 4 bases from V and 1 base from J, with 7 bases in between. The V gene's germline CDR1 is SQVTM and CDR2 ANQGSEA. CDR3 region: CSVVLVQETQYF. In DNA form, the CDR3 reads TGCAGCGTTGTTCTAGTCCAAGAGACCCAGTACTTC.

CDR3 amino acids: CASSANRPGQKVYGYTF. Written as DNA, the CDR3 is TGTGCCAGCAGCGCCAACAGACCGGGACAGAAAGTCTATGGCTACACCTTC. V is TRBV9 and J is TRBJ1-2; 7 bases map to TRBD1. Germline loops: CDR1 SGDLS, CDR2 YYNGEE. This CDR3 region has 17 residues. The V segment lost 3 bases and the J segment 4 bases; nucleotides outside the gene matches: 15.

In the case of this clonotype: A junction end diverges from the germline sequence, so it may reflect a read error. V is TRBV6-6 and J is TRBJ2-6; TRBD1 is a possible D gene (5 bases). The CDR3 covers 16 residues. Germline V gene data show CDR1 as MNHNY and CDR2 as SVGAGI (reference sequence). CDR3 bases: TGTGCCAGCAGTTACGGGTTAGGCTCTGGGGCCAACGTCCGGACTTTC. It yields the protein CASSYGLGSGANVRTF.